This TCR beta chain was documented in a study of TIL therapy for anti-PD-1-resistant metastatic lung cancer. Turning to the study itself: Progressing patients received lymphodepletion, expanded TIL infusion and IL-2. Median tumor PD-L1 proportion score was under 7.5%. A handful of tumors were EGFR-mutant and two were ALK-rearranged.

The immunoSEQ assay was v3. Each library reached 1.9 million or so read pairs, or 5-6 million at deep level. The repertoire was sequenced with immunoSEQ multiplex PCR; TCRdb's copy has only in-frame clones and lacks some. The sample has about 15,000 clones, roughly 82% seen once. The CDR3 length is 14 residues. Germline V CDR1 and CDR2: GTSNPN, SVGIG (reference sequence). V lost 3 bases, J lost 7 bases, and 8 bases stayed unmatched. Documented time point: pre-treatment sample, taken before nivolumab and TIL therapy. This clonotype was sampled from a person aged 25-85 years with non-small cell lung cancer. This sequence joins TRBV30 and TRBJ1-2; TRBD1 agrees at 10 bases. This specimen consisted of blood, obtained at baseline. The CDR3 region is CAWSYDRGQGGYTF. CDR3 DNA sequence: TGTGCCTGGAGCTACGACAGGGGGCAAGGTGGCTACACCTTC.